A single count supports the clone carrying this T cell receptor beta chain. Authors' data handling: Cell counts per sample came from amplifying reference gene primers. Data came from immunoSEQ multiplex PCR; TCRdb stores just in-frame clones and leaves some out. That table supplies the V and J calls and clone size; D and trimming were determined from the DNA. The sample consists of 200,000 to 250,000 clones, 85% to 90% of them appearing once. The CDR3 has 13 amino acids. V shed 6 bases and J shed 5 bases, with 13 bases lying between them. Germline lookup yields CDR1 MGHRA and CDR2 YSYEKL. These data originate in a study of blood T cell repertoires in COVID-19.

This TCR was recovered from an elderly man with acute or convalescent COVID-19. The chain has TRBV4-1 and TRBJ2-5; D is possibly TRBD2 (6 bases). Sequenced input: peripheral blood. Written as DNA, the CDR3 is TGCGCCAGCAGGAGAGGGAGCGGGGAGACCCAGTACTTC. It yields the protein CASRRGSGETQYF.